This T cell receptor beta chain was captured in a study of T cells expressing NK-cell markers. Study-wide results and caveats: There remained a lack of clarity about HCMV specificity of expanded NKG2C+ T cell clones.

5'RACE template switching built TCR beta cDNA with unique molecular identifiers. TCRdb re-called the 5' RACE reads; every CDR3 protein appears as one record, without DNA. This listing includes some 280,000 distinct CDR3 sequences. CDR3 length: 15 amino acids. Germline V CDR1 and CDR2: SGHRS, YFSETQ. About this clonotype: The antigen remains undetermined.

The receptor comes from a man in his late teens or twenties in good health. V usage is TRBV5-1 and J usage is TRBJ2-3; the D gene TCRdb calls, TRBD2, cannot be checked with no DNA. Sample: blood T cells: a sorted CD56 or NKG2C T cell subset, CD4+ or CD8+ T cells, or bulk PBMC T cells (not recorded which). This chain's CDR3 is CASTTSGNVRDTQYF.